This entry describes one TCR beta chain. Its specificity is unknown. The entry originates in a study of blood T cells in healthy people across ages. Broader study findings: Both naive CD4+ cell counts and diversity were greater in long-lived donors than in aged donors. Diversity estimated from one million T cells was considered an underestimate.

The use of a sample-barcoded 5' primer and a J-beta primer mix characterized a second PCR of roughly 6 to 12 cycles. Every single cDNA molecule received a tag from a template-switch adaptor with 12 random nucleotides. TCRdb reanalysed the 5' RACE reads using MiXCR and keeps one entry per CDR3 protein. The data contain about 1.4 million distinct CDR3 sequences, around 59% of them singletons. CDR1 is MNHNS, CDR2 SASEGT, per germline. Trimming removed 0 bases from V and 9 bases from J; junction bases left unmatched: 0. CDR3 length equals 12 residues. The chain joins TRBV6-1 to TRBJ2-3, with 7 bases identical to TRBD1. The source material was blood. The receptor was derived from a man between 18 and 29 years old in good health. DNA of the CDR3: TGTGCCAGCAGTGAAGCACAGGGGACGCAGTATTTT. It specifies CASSEAQGTQYF.